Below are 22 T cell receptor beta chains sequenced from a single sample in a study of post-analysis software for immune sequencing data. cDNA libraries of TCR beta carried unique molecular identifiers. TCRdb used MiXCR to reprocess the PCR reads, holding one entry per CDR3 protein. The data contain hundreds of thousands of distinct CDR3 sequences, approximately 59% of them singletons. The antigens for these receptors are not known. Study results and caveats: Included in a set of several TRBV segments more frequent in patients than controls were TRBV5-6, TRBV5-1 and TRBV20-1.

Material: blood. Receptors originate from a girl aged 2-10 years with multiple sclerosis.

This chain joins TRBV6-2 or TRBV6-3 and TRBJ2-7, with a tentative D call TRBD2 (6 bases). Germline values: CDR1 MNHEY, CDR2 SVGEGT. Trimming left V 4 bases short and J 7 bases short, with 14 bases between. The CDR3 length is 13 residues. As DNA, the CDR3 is TGTGCCAGCAGTTCCGCGGGGTGGGGAGAGCAGTACTTC. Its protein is CASSSAGWGEQYF.

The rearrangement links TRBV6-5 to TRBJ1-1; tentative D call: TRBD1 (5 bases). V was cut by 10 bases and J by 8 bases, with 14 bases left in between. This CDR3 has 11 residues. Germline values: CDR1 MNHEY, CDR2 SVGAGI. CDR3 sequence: CATRAGLEAFF. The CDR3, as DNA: TGTGCCACCCGCGCGGGGCTCGAAGCTTTCTTT.

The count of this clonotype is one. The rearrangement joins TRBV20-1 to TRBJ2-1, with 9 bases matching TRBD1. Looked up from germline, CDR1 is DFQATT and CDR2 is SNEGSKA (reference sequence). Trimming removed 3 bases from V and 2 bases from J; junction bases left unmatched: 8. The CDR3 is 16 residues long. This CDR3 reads CSARTPGQGPYNEQFF. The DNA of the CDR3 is TGCAGTGCTAGGACGCCGGGACAGGGACCCTACAATGAGCAGTTCTTC.

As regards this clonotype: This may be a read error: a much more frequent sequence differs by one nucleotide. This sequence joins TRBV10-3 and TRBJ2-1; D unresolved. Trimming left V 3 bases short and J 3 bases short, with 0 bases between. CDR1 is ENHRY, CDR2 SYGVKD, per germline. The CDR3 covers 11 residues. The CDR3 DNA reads TGTGCCATCAGTGACTACAATGAGCAGTTCTTC. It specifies CAISDYNEQFF.

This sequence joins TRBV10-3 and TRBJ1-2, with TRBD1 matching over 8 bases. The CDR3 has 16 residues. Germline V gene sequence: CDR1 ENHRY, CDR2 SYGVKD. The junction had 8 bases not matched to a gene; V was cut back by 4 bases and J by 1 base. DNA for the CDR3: TGTGCCATCAGTGCAAATATGGGACAGGATAACTATGGCTACACCTTC. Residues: CAISANMGQDNYGYTF.

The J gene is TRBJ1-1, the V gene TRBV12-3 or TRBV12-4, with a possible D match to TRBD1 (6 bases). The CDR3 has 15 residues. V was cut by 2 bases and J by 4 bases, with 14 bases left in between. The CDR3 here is CASSLFPGEGTEAFF. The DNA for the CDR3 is TGTGCCAGCAGTTTATTTCCAGGGGAAGGCACTGAAGCTTTCTTT.

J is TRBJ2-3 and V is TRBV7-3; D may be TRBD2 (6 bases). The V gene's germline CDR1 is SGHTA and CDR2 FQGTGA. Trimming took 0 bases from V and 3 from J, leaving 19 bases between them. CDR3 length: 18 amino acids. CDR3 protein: CASSLTNNPGLKTDTQYF. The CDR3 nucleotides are TGTGCCAGCAGCTTAACTAACAACCCGGGACTGAAGACAGATACGCAGTATTTT. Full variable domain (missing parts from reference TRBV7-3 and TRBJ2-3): GAGVSQTPSNKVTEKGKYVELRCDPISGHTALYWYRQSLGQGPEFLIYFQGTGAADDSGLPNDRFFAVRPEGSVSTLKIQRTERGDSAVYLCASSLTNNPGLKTDTQYFGPGTRLTVL.

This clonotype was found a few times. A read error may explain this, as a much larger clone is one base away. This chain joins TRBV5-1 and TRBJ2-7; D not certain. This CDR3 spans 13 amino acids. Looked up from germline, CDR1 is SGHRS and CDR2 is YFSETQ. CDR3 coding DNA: TGCGCCAACAGCTTGGTGTCCTCCTACGAGCAGTACTTC. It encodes CANSLVSSYEQYF.

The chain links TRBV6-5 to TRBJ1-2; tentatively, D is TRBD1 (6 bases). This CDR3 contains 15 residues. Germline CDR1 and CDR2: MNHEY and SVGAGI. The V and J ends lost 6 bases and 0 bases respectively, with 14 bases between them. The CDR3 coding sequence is TGTGCCAGCAGAGCAACAGGGCAATCTAACTATGGCTACACCTTC. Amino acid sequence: CASRATGQSNYGYTF.

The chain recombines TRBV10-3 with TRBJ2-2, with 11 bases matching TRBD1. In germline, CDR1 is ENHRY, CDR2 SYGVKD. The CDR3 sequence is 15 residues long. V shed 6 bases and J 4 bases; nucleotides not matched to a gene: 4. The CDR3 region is CAIRRGTGGTGELFF. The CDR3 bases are TGTGCCATCAGGAGGGGGACAGGGGGCACCGGGGAGCTGTTTTTT.

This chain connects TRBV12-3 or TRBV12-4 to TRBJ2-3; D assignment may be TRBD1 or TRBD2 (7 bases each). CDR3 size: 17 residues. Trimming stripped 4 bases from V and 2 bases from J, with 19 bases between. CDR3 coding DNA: TGTGCCAGCAGTTGGGACAGTCGGGGGGCGAACACAGATACGCAGTATTTT. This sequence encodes CASSWDSRGANTDTQYF.

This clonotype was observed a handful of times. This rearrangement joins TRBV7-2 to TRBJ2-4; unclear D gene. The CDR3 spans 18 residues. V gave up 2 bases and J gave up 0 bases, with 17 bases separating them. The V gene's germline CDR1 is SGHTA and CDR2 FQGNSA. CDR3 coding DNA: TGTGCCAGCAGCTTATTTTTGTCGACGTACATAGCCAAAAACATTCAGTACTTC. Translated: CASSLFLSTYIAKNIQYF.

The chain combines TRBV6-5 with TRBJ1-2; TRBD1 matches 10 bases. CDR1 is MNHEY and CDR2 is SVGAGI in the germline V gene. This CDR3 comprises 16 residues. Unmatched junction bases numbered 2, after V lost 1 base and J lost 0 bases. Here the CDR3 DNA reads TGTGCCAGCAGTTACTTAGGACAGGGGGCTAACTATGGCTACACCTTC. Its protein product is CASSYLGQGANYGYTF.

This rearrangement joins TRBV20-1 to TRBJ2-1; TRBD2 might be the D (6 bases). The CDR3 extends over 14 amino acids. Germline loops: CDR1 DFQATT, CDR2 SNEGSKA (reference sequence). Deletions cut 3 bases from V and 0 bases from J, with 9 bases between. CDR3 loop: CSASFGSSYNEQFF. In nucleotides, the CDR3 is TGCAGTGCTAGTTTCGGGAGCTCCTACAATGAGCAGTTCTTC.

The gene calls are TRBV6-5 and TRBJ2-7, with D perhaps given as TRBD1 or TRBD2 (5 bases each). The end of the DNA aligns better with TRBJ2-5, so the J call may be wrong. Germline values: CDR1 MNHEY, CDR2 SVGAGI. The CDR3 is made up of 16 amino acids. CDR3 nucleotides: TGTGCCAGCAGTCCCTTCACCGGGGCTTTGCAAGAGACCCAGTACTTC. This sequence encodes CASSPFTGALQETQYF.

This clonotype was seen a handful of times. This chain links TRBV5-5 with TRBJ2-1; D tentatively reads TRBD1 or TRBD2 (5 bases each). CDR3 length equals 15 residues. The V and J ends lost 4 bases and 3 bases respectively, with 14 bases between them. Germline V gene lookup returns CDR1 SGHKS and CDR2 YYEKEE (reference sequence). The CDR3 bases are TGTGCCAGCAGCGCGACCGGGACCAACTACAATGAGCAGTTCTTC. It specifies CASSATGTNYNEQFF. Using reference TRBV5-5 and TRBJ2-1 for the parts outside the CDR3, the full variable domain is DAGVTQSPTHLIKTRGQQVTLRCSPISGHKSVSWYQQVLGQGPQFIFQYYEKEERGRGNFPDRFSARQFPNYSSELNVNALLLGDSALYLCASSATGTNYNEQFFGPGTRLTVL.

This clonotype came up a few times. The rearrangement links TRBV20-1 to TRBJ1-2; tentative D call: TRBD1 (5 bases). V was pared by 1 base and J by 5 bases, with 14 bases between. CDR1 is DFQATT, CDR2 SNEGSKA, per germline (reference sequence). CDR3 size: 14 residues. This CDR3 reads CSARGGRYLYGYTF. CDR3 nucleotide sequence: TGCAGTGCTAGAGGGGGACGGTATTTGTATGGCTACACCTTC.

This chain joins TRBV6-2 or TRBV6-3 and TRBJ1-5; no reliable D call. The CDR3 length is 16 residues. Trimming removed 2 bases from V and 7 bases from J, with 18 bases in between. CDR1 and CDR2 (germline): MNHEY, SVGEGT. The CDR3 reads CASSYGPPEAGQPQHF. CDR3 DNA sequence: TGTGCCAGCAGTTACGGGCCCCCAGAGGCCGGGCAGCCCCAGCATTTT.

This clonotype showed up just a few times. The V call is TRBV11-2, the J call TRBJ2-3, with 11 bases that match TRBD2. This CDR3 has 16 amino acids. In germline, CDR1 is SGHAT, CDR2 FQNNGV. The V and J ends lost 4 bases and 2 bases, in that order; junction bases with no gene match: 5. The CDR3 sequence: CASSSPTSGITDTQYF. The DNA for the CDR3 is TGTGCCAGCAGCTCGCCGACTAGCGGGATCACAGATACGCAGTATTTT.

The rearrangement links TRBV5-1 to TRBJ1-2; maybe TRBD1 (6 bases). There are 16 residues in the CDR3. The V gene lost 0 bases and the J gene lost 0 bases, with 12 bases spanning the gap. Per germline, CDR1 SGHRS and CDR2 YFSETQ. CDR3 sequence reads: CASSLAGDTANYGYTF. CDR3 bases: TGCGCCAGCAGCTTGGCTGGGGACACCGCTAACTATGGCTACACCTTC.

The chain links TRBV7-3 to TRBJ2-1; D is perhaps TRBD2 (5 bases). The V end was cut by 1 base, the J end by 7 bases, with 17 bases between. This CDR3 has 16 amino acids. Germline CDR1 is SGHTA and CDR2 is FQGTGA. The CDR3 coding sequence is TGTGCCAGCAGCTTAAAAGGGAGCCACATAGGGAATGAGCAGTTCTTC. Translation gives CASSLKGSHIGNEQFF.

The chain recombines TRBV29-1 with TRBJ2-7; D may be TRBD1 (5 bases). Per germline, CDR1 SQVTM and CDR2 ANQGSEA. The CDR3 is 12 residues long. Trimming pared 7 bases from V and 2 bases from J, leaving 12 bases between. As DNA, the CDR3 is TGCAGCGCCCTCGGACACGCCTACGAGCAGTACTTC. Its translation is CSALGHAYEQYF.